These 21 T cell receptor beta chains originate from one sample sequenced in a study of T cell clonotyping in hematopoietic cell transplantation. The method was immunoSEQ multiplex PCR; TCRdb's version includes in-frame clones alone and lacks a portion of them. The top ten hold 27% of the sample, which has more than 3,000 clones, approximately 79% seen once. This sample comprised peripheral blood mononuclear cells, obtained at the time of graft-versus-host disease after allogeneic stem cell transplant. The receptors derive from a female patient between 50 and 60 years old who had an allogeneic stem cell transplant from an unrelated donor, so the T cells may come from the graft donor. Some clones in this sample may be carry-over from other donors' samples.

Concerning this clone: Its ends do not fully match the called genes, so a read error is possible. The CDR3 nucleotides read TGTGCCAGCAGAGAAGGGACGGGTTCCTACGAGCAGTACTTC. Protein product: CASREGTGSYEQYF. This chain joins TRBV2 and TRBJ2-7; D possibly uses TRBD1 or TRBD2 (5 bases each). CDR1 and CDR2 from the germline V gene are SNHLY and FYNNEI. The length of the CDR3 is 14 residues.

This clone was found once. V and J are TRBV19 and TRBJ2-7; 8 nucleotides agree with TRBD1. The junction had 11 bases not matched to a gene; V was cut back by 5 bases and J by 5 bases. Germline V gene sequence: CDR1 LNHDA, CDR2 SQIVND (reference sequence). CDR3 length: 15 amino acids. DNA of the CDR3: TGTGCCAGTAGTTCCCAGGGGGCGCAGTTCGACGAGCAGTACTTC. Protein sequence: CASSSQGAQFDEQYF.

The chain couples TRBV6-1 to TRBJ2-3; TRBD2 matches 11 bases. J was trimmed by 6 bases and V by 10 bases; bases with no gene match: 9. Germline values: CDR1 MNHNS, CDR2 SASEGT. There are 14 residues in the CDR3. CDR3 protein: CATSGTSGSDTQYF. The DNA for the CDR3 is TGTGCCACCTCCGGGACTAGCGGTTCGGATACGCAGTATTTT.

The CDR3 DNA follows: TGTGCCAGCAGTTACCTGTCGGGGACATCCGCCCAGCCCCAGCATTTT. It translates to CASSYLSGTSAQPQHF. The chain carries TRBV6-6 and TRBJ1-5, with D maybe TRBD1 (6 bases). V was shortened by 2 bases and J by 7 bases, with 18 bases between the two germline ends. The germline V gene encodes CDR1 MNHNY and CDR2 SVGAGI (reference sequence). The CDR3 sequence is 16 residues long.

This rearrangement joins TRBV14 to TRBJ1-2; D is unresolved. Trimming left V 1 base short and J 4 bases short, with 7 bases between. CDR1 SGHDN and CDR2 FVKESK come from the germline V gene. The CDR3 spans 13 residues. CDR3 sequence reads: CASSQGRLYGYTF. The CDR3 bases are TGTGCCAGCAGCCAAGGACGGCTCTATGGCTACACCTTC.

CDR3 residues: CASTSRPGTGELFF. The DNA of the CDR3 is TGTGCCAGCACTTCCCGCCCGGGAACCGGGGAGCTGTTTTTT. This rearrangement joins TRBV6-4 to TRBJ2-2; TRBD2 is a possible D gene (5 bases). The CDR3 is made up of 14 amino acids. Germline values: CDR1 MRHNA, CDR2 SNTAGT. Trimming shortened V by 7 bases and J by 5 bases, and 14 bases separated the two germline ends.

The chain couples TRBV7-6 to TRBJ2-3; D ambiguous. The V and J ends lost 5 bases and 1 base respectively, with 16 bases between them. The CDR3 extends over 16 amino acids. The germline V gene encodes CDR1 SGHVS and CDR2 FNYEAQ. Here the CDR3 reads CASSLSPIQGTDTQYF. DNA for the CDR3: TGTGCCAGCAGCCTATCACCCATCCAGGGCACAGATACGCAGTATTTT.

The gene calls are TRBV19 and TRBJ1-5, with 11 nucleotides matching TRBD1. Per the germline V gene, CDR1 is LNHDA and CDR2 is SQIVND (reference sequence). After removal of 6 bases from V and 3 bases from J, the junction contained 7 bases not matched to a gene. This CDR3 is built from 16 residues. The CDR3 bases are TGTGCCAGTAGGAGTTGGGACAGGGGGTCCAATCAGCCCCAGCATTTT. Translated, it gives CASRSWDRGSNQPQHF. Filled out from reference TRBV19 and TRBJ1-5, the complete variable domain reads DGGITQSPKYLFRKEGQNVTLSCEQNLNHDAMYWYRQDPGQGLRLIYYSQIVNDFQKGDIAEGYSVSREKKESFPLTVTSAQKNPTAFYLCASRSWDRGSNQPQHFGDGTRLSIL.

The genes are TRBV18 and TRBJ2-1; D is ambiguous. The CDR3 spans 11 residues. Per germline, CDR1 KGHSH and CDR2 LQKENI. Trimming shortened V by 3 bases and J by 4 bases, and 1 base separated the two germline ends. The CDR3 loop is CASSPYNEQFF. The DNA for the CDR3 is TGTGCCAGCTCACCTTACAATGAGCAGTTCTTC.

V gene TRBV28 combines with J gene TRBJ2-2, with D unclear. V was cut by 6 bases and J by 0 bases, with 17 bases left in between. Germline V gene lookup returns CDR1 MDHEN and CDR2 SYDVKM. The CDR3 runs to 17 residues. The CDR3 loop reads CASRKLPLRSNTGELFF. The CDR3 coding sequence is TGTGCCAGCAGAAAACTCCCTTTACGGTCGAACACCGGGGAGCTGTTTTTT.

The rearrangement links TRBV11-2 to TRBJ2-7; D possibly uses TRBD1 or TRBD2 (5 bases each). Trimming shortened V by 5 bases and J by 6 bases, and 20 bases separated the two germline ends. The CDR3 contains 15 residues. CDR1 and CDR2 from the germline V gene are SGHAT and FQNNGV. The CDR3 spells CASSPLGPSNSEQYF. The CDR3 region has the DNA TGTGCCAGCAGCCCCTTGGGACCGTCGAACTCCGAGCAGTACTTC.

This chain uses TRBV2 with TRBJ1-2; D possibly corresponds to TRBD1 (6 bases). With 3 bases removed from V and 8 bases from J, the gap between germline ends came to 19 bases. Germline loops: CDR1 SNHLY, CDR2 FYNNEI. The CDR3 length is 15 residues. The CDR3 here is CASSDLGAAQGGYTF. As DNA, the CDR3 is TGTGCCAGCAGTGATTTGGGGGCAGCCCAGGGGGGCTACACCTTC.

The chain has TRBV2 and TRBJ1-2, with D possibly being TRBD1 (5 bases). V lost 8 bases, J lost 7 bases, and 17 bases lay in between. The CDR3 is 13 amino acids. Per the germline V gene, CDR1 is SNHLY and CDR2 is FYNNEI. The CDR3 DNA reads as TGTGCCAGCTTGGCCGAAGGGGAGGGTGGCTACACCTTC. Its protein product is CASLAEGEGGYTF.

The chain uses TRBV5-1 and TRBJ1-1; 7 bases line up with TRBD1. Germline V gene data show CDR1 as SGHRS and CDR2 as YFSETQ. The CDR3 runs 16 residues. V gave up 4 bases and J gave up 3 bases; unmatched junction bases: 12. Here the CDR3 DNA reads TGCGCCAGCAGCCGGGGGCAGGGGGTCGTGGACACTGAAGCTTTCTTT. This translates into CASSRGQGVVDTEAFF. Full variable domain (rest looked up from reference TRBV5-1 and TRBJ1-1): KAGVTQTPRYLIKTRGQQVTLSCSPISGHRSVSWYQQTPGQGLQFLFEYFSETQRNKGNFPGRFSGRQFSNSRSEMNVSTLELGDSALYLCASSRGQGVVDTEAFFGQGTRLTVV.

CDR3: CAWSERRGYTEAFF. The CDR3 DNA reads TGTGCCTGGAGTGAGCGACGGGGATACACTGAAGCTTTCTTT. V is TRBV30 and J is TRBJ1-1; D unclear. Germline lookup yields CDR1 GTSNPN and CDR2 SVGIG (reference sequence). The CDR3 runs 14 residues. V was cut by 1 base and J by 3 bases, with 12 bases left in between.

The chain couples TRBV6-5 to TRBJ2-3; the D is unclear. Germline V gene lookup returns CDR1 MNHEY and CDR2 SVGAGI. CDR3 length equals 11 residues. Between the trimmed V and J ends, which lost 5 bases and 5 bases, there was a span of 5 bases. The CDR3 loop reads CASSTRDTQYF. CDR3 bases: TGTGCCAGCAGTACCCGAGATACGCAGTATTTT.

Comments on this clone: The sample holds other DNA sequences that translate to the same CDR3. This rearrangement joins TRBV5-1 to TRBJ1-1, with a possible D match to TRBD1 (6 bases). V gave up 4 bases and J gave up 1 base, with 11 bases separating them. Germline-derived CDR1 and CDR2 are SGHRS and YFSETQ. The CDR3 runs 14 residues. CDR3 in DNA: TGCGCCAGCAGCCCCGGACAGCCGAACACTGAAGCTTTCTTT. It encodes CASSPGQPNTEAFF.

As for this clone: Its ends do not fully match the called genes, so a read error is possible. The V and J genes are TRBV23-1 and TRBJ2-5, with D unresolved. TRBV23-1 is an open reading frame, and its role is uncertain. This CDR3 has 15 amino acids. CDR3 DNA: TGCGTCAGCAGTACGCGACACCGGGACCAAGAGACCCAGTACTTC. This codes for CVSSTRHRDQETQYF.

The chain carries TRBV19 and TRBJ1-5, with unresolved D. Germline CDR1 is LNHDA and CDR2 is SQIVND (reference sequence). Trimming cost V 1 base and J 6 bases, with 4 bases left between them. The CDR3 consists of 12 residues. CDR3 nucleotides: TGTGCCAGTAGTATAGGGATTCAGCCCCAGCATTTT. Amino acids: CASSIGIQPQHF.

The chain uses TRBV6-1 and TRBJ1-5; no clear D. With 5 bases removed from V and 3 bases from J, the gap between germline ends came to 5 bases. This CDR3 contains 12 residues. Germline CDR1 and CDR2: MNHNS and SASEGT. CDR3 sequence reads: CASSKDNQPQHF. In nucleotides, the CDR3 is TGTGCCAGCAGTAAGGACAATCAGCCCCAGCATTTT.

V usage is TRBV19 and J usage is TRBJ2-2, with D possibly matching TRBD1 (6 bases). With 4 bases removed from V and 5 bases from J, the gap between germline ends came to 8 bases. The CDR3 sequence is 13 residues long. Germline CDR1 LNHDA, CDR2 SQIVND (reference sequence). CDR3 region: CASSTGATGELFF. CDR3 sequence (DNA): TGTGCCAGTAGTACAGGGGCGACCGGGGAGCTGTTTTTT.